These T cell receptor beta chains were read from a single sample in a study of cytomegalovirus exposure and HLA in healthy donors. Profiled with immunoSEQ multiplex PCR; TCRdb holds only in-frame clones, not every one. Among 150,000 to 200,000 clones listed, roughly 86% were seen once. The sample comprised PBMCs. Source of these receptors: a woman between 18 and 29 years old in good health and CMV-seropositive. Both conserved end residues are part of each CDR3. The order of the fields is clone size, J gene, V gene, D gene, CDR3 protein, CDR3 DNA. The D gene is left open where the match is weak. Expanded clones are given a class, and other clones once, few, many or no size at all.

-	TRBJ1-4	TRBV27	TRBD1	CASSFTGGNEKLFF	TGTGCCAGCAGTTTTACAGGGGGTAATGAAAAACTGTTTTTT
-	TRBJ1-2	TRBV29-1	TRBD1	CSVEGARTGSNYGYTF	TGCAGCGTTGAAGGGGCAAGGACAGGTTCTAACTATGGCTACACCTTC
-	TRBJ2-7	TRBV4-3	-	CASSQVRSYEQYF	TGCGCCAGCAGCCAAGTACGCAGCTACGAGCAGTACTTC
-	TRBJ2-7	TRBV18	TRBD1	CASSPGTGVSYEQYF	TGTGCCAGCTCACCCGGGACAGGGGTCTCCTACGAGCAGTACTTC
-	TRBJ2-7	TRBV5-4	TRBD2	CASRTDAGGIYEQYF	TGTGCCAGCAGAACCGATGCGGGAGGTATCTACGAGCAGTACTTC
-	TRBJ1-1	TRBV2	TRBD1	CASRPRQGGNTEAFF	TGTGCCAGCAGACCCCGACAGGGAGGTAACACTGAAGCTTTCTTT
-	TRBJ2-1	TRBV5-4	TRBD1	CASSFRQGRAYNEQFF	TGTGCCAGCAGCTTTCGACAGGGACGTGCCTACAATGAGCAGTTCTTC
-	TRBJ2-7	TRBV4-1	TRBD2	CASRWTSGSGNYEQYF	TGCGCCAGCAGGTGGACTAGCGGGAGTGGGAACTACGAGCAGTACTTC
-	TRBJ2-1	TRBV10-1	TRBD2	CASSETPASGRAWNEQFF	TGCGCCAGCAGTGAGACCCCGGCTAGCGGGAGGGCCTGGAATGAGCAGTTCTTC
few	TRBJ2-3	TRBV10-1	-	CASSQGGGGTDTQYF	TGCGCCAGCAGTCAGGGAGGCGGAGGCACAGATACGCAGTATTTT
once	TRBJ2-7	TRBV27	-	CASRNRAGNFGYEQYF	TGTGCCAGCAGAAATCGTGCGGGAAACTTTGGCTACGAGCAGTACTTC
-	TRBJ2-2	TRBV9	TRBD2	CASSVEKGRAPGELFF	TGTGCCAGCAGCGTAGAGAAGGGGAGGGCCCCCGGGGAGCTGTTTTTT
-	TRBJ2-1	TRBV4-3	TRBD2	CASSPGVGGRVYNEQFF	TGCGCCAGCAGCCCAGGTGTGGGCGGGAGGGTGTACAATGAGCAGTTCTTC
-	TRBJ2-1	TRBV6-1	TRBD2	CASSHVAGPYNEQFF	TGTGCCAGCAGCCATGTAGCGGGACCCTACAATGAGCAGTTCTTC
once	TRBJ1-5	TRBV4-1	-	CASSPRQDNQPQHF	TGCGCCAGCAGCCCTCGACAGGACAATCAGCCCCAGCATTTT
-	TRBJ1-5	TRBV18	-	CASSDQGAQPQHF	TGTGCCAGCTCCGACCAAGGGGCTCAGCCCCAGCATTTT
-	TRBJ2-3	TRBV7-9	TRBD2	CASSSSRLAGDTDTQYF	TGTGCCAGCAGCTCCTCCCGACTAGCGGGAGACACAGATACGCAGTATTTT
few	TRBJ1-5	TRBV10-3	TRBD1	CAISDTGTGFRQPQHF	TGTGCCATCAGTGATACCGGGACAGGGTTCAGGCAGCCCCAGCATTTT
-	TRBJ1-1	TRBV30	TRBD1	CAWSAGGYTEAFF	TGTGCCTGGAGTGCAGGGGGGTACACTGAAGCTTTCTTT
few	TRBJ1-5	TRBV28	TRBD1	CASNRGGNQPQHF	TGTGCCAGCAACAGGGGCGGGAATCAGCCCCAGCATTTT
once	TRBJ2-7	TRBV19	TRBD1	CASWDSRGMEVKQYF	TGTGCCAGCTGGGACAGTCGGGGAATGGAAGTGAAGCAGTACTTC
-	TRBJ2-1	TRBV7-3	-	CASTPSGAYNEQFF	TGTGCCAGCACCCCTTCCGGGGCCTACAATGAGCAGTTCTTC
-	TRBJ2-3	TRBV11-2	TRBD2	CASSLGLALSTDTQYF	TGTGCCAGCAGCTTGGGACTAGCGCTCAGCACAGATACGCAGTATTTT
-	TRBJ1-5	TRBV28	-	CASSSETTGINQPQHF	TGTGCCAGCAGTTCCGAGACTACAGGGATCAATCAGCCCCAGCATTTT
-	TRBJ1-2	TRBV7-2	TRBD1	CASSLGQGNGYGYTF	TGTGCCAGCAGCCTTGGACAGGGGAATGGCTATGGCTACACCTTC
-	TRBJ2-7	TRBV7-9	-	CAMEGQNEQYF	TGTGCCATGGAGGGGCAAAACGAGCAGTACTTC
-	TRBJ2-7	TRBV2	-	CASSVQGGGLYEQYF	TGTGCCAGCAGTGTACAGGGAGGGGGTCTCTACGAGCAGTACTTC
-	TRBJ2-7	TRBV11-3	TRBD2	CASSSEASGYEQYF	TGTGCCAGCAGCTCGGAGGCTAGCGGCTACGAGCAGTACTTC
-	TRBJ2-7	TRBV4-1	-	CASSQETTYEQYF	TGCGCCAGCAGCCAAGAGACAACCTACGAGCAGTACTTC
-	TRBJ2-7	TRBV7-9	-	CASSSSWTDYEQYF	TGTGCCAGCAGCTCCTCGTGGACAGATTACGAGCAGTACTTC
-	TRBJ2-3	TRBV27	TRBD2	CASGGLAGVDTQYF	TGTGCCAGCGGGGGACTAGCGGGAGTGGATACGCAGTATTTT
-	TRBJ2-1	TRBV4-1	-	CASSQDSGSGYNEQFF	TGCGCCAGCAGCCAAGATTCCGGGAGTGGATACAATGAGCAGTTCTTC
-	TRBJ2-7	TRBV9	TRBD1	CASSVGQGPYEQYF	TGTGCCAGCAGCGTGGGACAGGGGCCATACGAGCAGTACTTC
-	TRBJ2-7	TRBV10-3	TRBD1	CAISESTGSRAYEQYF	TGTGCCATCAGTGAGTCGACAGGGAGTAGGGCCTACGAGCAGTACTTC
-	TRBJ2-1	TRBV5-8	-	CASSLAVPNEQFF	TGTGCCAGCAGCTTGGCCGTCCCGAATGAGCAGTTCTTC
-	TRBJ2-1	TRBV30	-	CAWSVLSVGEQFF	TGTGCCTGGAGTGTACTGTCAGTGGGCGAGCAGTTCTTC
-	TRBJ1-1	TRBV18	-	CASSPRVDTEAFF	TGTGCCAGCTCACCTCGGGTGGACACTGAAGCTTTCTTT
once	TRBJ1-2	TRBV7-2	TRBD1	CASSLGQGIFYGYTF	TGTGCCAGCAGCTTGGGACAGGGGATCTTCTATGGCTACACCTTC
-	TRBJ2-5	TRBV18	TRBD2	CASSRGLAGDQETQYF	TGTGCCAGCTCACGAGGACTAGCGGGAGACCAAGAGACCCAGTACTTC
-	TRBJ1-5	TRBV19	TRBD1	CASSIVPGQGWNQPQHF	TGTGCCAGTAGTATAGTTCCGGGACAGGGTTGGAATCAGCCCCAGCATTTT
-	TRBJ2-7	TRBV19	TRBD2	CASSIWTSGGSYEQYF	TGTGCCAGTAGTATCTGGACTAGCGGGGGATCCTACGAGCAGTACTTC
-	TRBJ2-2	TRBV29-1	TRBD1	CSATGQGDIGELFF	TGCAGCGCCACGGGACAGGGGGATATCGGGGAGCTGTTTTTT
-	TRBJ2-5	TRBV15	TRBD2	CATSRGTSGSQETQYF	TGTGCCACCAGCAGAGGGACTAGCGGGTCACAAGAGACCCAGTACTTC
-	TRBJ2-4	TRBV11-2	-	CASSLVGTQNIQYF	TGTGCCAGCAGCTTAGTAGGGACACAAAACATTCAGTACTTC
few	TRBJ1-1	TRBV7-8	-	CASSLGGAEAFF	TGTGCCAGCAGCTTAGGGGGGGCTGAAGCTTTCTTT
-	TRBJ2-3	TRBV28	TRBD2	CASSYLAGLTDTQYF	TGTGCCAGCAGTTACCTAGCGGGACTCACAGATACGCAGTATTTT
-	TRBJ2-2	TRBV10-3	TRBD2	CAISERASGPTGELFF	TGTGCCATCAGTGAAAGGGCTAGCGGGCCAACCGGGGAGCTGTTTTTT
-	TRBJ2-7	TRBV7-6	-	CASSRTFSDEQYF	TGTGCCAGCAGCCGCACATTTAGCGACGAGCAGTACTTC
-	TRBJ1-2	TRBV5-4	TRBD1	CASRTGQAGAYGYTF	TGTGCCAGCAGAACCGGACAGGCCGGGGCCTATGGCTACACCTTC
-	TRBJ2-5	TRBV6-1	-	CASSEDDVRQETQYF	TGTGCCAGCAGTGAAGATGATGTCAGACAAGAGACCCAGTACTTC
-	TRBJ2-7	TRBV18	TRBD2	CASSARGGDSYEQYF	TGTGCCAGCTCGGCCCGGGGGGGAGACTCCTACGAGCAGTACTTC
-	TRBJ1-2	TRBV27	TRBD1	CASSYRGQGAGGYTF	TGTGCCAGCAGTTATCGGGGACAGGGGGCTGGAGGCTACACCTTC
-	TRBJ1-1	TRBV7-3	TRBD1	CASSPGQMNTEAFF	TGTGCCAGCAGCCCGGGACAGATGAACACTGAAGCTTTCTTT
once	TRBJ1-1	TRBV25-1	-	CASSEFPQGTEAFF	TGTGCCAGCAGTGAATTCCCCCAGGGCACTGAAGCTTTCTTT
-	TRBJ2-7	TRBV28	-	CASSLFRLGQRRTSYEQYF	TGTGCCAGCAGTTTATTTCGACTCGGTCAGCGGAGGACCTCCTACGAGCAGTACTTC